This T cell receptor (beta chain) was captured by sequencing in a study of blood T cell repertoires in COVID-19. Study information: Samples came from the United States, Italy and Spain, spanning acute and convalescent COVID-19. PBMCs, B-cell-depleted T cells, or T cells provided the cDNA or gDNA that made up the material.

Authors' data handling: Amplification of reference gene primers provided the estimated nucleated cell counts. Clones were read by immunoSEQ multiplex PCR, and TCRdb kept only the in-frame ones, dropping some. V, J and clone size are those of that table, while D and trimming were read from the DNA. The sample yields about 440,000 clones, roughly 90% seen once. Germline CDR1 is SGHVS and CDR2 is FNYEAQ. The CDR3 is made up of 14 amino acids. J lost 6 bases, V lost 2 bases, and 3 bases had no gene match. The specimen was peripheral blood. This sequence was found in a woman younger than 45 with acute or convalescent COVID-19. V usage is TRBV7-6 and J usage is TRBJ2-3, with 9 nucleotides matching TRBD1. CDR3 DNA: TGTGCCAGCAGCTTATCACAGGGGGCTGATACGCAGTATTTT. It specifies CASSLSQGADTQYF. Full variable domain (rest looked up from reference TRBV7-6 and TRBJ2-3): GAGVSQSPRYKVTKRGQDVALRCDPISGHVSLYWYRQALGQGPEFLTYFNYEAQQDKSGLPNDRFSAERPEGSISTLTIQRTEQRDSAMYRCASSLSQGADTQYFGPGTRLTVL.